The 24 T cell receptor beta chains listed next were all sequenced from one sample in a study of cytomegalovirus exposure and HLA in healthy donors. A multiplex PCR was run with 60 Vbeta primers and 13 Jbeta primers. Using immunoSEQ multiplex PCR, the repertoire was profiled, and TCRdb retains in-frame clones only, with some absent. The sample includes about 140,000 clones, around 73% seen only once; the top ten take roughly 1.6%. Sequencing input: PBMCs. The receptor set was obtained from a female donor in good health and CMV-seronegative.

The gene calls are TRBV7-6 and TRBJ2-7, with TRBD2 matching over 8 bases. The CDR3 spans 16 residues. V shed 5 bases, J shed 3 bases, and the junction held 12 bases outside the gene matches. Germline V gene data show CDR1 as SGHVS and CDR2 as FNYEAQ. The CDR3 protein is CASSRLMSGSIYEQYF. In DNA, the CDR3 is TGTGCCAGCAGCCGTTTAATGAGCGGGAGCATCTACGAGCAGTACTTC.

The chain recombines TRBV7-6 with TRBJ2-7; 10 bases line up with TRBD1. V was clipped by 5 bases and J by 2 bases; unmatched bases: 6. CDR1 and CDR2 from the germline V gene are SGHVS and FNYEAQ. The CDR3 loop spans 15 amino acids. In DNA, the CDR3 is TGTGCCAGCAGCGCGCGGACAGGGGGGACCTACGAGCAGTACTTC. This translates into CASSARTGGTYEQYF.

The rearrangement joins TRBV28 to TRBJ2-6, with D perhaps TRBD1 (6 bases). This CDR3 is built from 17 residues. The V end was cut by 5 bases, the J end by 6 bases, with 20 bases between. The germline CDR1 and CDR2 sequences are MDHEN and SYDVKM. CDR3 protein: CASSPGHRSPKANVLTF. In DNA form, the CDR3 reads TGTGCCAGCAGTCCGGGACACCGATCGCCCAAGGCCAACGTCCTGACTTTC.

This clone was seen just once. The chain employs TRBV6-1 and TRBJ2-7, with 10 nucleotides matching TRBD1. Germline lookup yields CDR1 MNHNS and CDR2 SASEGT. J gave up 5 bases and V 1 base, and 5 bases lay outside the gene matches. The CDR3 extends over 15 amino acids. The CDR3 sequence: CASSEVRTGGNEQYF. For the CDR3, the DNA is TGTGCCAGCAGTGAAGTCCGGACAGGGGGGAACGAGCAGTACTTC.

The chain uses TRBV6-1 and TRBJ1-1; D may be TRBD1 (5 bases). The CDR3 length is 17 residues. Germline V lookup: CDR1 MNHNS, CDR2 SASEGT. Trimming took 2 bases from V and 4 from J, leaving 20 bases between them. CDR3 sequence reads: CASSEPASYTGSTEAFF. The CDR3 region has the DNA TGTGCCAGCAGTGAACCTGCGTCCTATACAGGTTCCACTGAAGCTTTCTTT.

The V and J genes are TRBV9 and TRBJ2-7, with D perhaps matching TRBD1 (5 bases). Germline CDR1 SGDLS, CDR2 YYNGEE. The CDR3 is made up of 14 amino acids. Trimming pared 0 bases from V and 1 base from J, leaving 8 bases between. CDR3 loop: CASSVDGQSYEQYF. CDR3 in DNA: TGTGCCAGCAGCGTAGATGGACAATCCTACGAGCAGTACTTC.

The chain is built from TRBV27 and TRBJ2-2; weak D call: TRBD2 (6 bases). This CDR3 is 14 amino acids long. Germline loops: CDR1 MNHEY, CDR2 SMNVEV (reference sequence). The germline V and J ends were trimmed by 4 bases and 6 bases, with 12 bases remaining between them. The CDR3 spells CASSWGVSAGELFF. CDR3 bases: TGTGCCAGCAGTTGGGGGGTATCCGCCGGGGAGCTGTTTTTT.

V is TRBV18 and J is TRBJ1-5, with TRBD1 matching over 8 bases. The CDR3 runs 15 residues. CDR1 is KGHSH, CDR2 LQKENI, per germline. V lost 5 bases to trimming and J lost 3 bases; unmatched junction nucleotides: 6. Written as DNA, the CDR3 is TGTGCCAGCTCATTGGGACAGGTGAACAATCAGCCCCAGCATTTT. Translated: CASSLGQVNNQPQHF.

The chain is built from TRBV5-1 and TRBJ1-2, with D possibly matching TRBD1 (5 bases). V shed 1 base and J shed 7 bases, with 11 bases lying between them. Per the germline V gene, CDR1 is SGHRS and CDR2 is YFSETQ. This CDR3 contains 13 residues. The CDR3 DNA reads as TGCGCCAGCAGCTTGACCAGGGTCAGTGGCTACACCTTC. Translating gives CASSLTRVSGYTF.

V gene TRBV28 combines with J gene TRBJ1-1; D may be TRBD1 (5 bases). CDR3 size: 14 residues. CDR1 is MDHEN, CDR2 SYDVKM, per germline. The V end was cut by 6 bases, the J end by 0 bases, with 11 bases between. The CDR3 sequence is CASSPLTVNTEAFF. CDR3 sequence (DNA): TGTGCCAGCAGCCCATTGACAGTGAACACTGAAGCTTTCTTT.

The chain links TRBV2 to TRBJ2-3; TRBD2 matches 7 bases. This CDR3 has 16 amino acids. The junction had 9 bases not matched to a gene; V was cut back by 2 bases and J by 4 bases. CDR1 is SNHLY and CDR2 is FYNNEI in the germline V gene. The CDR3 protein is CASSETDGRFADTQYF. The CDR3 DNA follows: TGTGCCAGCAGTGAAACGGACGGGAGGTTCGCAGATACGCAGTATTTT. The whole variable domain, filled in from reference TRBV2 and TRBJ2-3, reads EPEVTQTPSHQVTQMGQEVILRCVPISNHLYFYWYRQILGQKVEFLVSFYNNEISEKSEIFDDQFSVERPDGSNFTLKIRSTKLEDSAMYFCASSETDGRFADTQYFGPGTRLTVL.

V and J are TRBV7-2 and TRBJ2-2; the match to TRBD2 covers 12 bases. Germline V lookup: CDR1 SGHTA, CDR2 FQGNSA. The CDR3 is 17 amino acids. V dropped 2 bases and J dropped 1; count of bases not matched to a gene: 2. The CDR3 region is CASSLQLAGGNTGELFF. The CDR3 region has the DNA TGTGCCAGCAGCTTACAACTAGCGGGGGGGAACACCGGGGAGCTGTTTTTT.

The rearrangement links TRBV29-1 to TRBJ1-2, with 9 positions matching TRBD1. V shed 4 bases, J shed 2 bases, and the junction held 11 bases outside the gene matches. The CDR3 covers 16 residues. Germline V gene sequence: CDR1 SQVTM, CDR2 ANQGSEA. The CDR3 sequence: CSVVWYGTGPNYGYTF. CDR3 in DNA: TGCAGCGTTGTCTGGTATGGGACAGGGCCGAACTATGGCTACACCTTC.

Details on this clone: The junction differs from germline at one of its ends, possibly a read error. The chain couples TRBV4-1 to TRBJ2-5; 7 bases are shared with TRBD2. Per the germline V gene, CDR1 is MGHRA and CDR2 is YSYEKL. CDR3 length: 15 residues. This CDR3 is CASSQDRAGEETQYF. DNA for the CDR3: TGTGCCAGCAGCCAAGATAGGGCGGGAGAAGAGACCCAGTACTTC.

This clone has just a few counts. The CDR3 reads CAIRPTGSNQPQHF. The CDR3 DNA reads as TGTGCCATCAGGCCGACAGGTAGCAATCAGCCCCAGCATTTT. The chain couples TRBV10-3 to TRBJ1-5, with D tentatively TRBD1 (6 bases). CDR3 length: 14 residues. Germline values: CDR1 ENHRY, CDR2 SYGVKD. V lost 6 bases and J 0 bases, leaving 9 bases between the germline ends.

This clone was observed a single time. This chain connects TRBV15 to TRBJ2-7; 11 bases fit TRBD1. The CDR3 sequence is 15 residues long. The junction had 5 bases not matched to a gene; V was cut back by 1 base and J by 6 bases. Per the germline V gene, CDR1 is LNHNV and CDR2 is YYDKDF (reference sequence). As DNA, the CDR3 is TGTGCCACCAGCAGAGGCCCGGGACAGGGGGTCGAGCAGTACTTC. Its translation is CATSRGPGQGVEQYF.

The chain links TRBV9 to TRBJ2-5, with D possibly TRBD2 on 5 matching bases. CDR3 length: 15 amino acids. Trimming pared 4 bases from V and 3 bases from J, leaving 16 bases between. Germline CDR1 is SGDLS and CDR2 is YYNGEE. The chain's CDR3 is CASSPRGSREETQYF. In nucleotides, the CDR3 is TGTGCCAGCAGCCCTCGGGGAAGCCGGGAAGAGACCCAGTACTTC. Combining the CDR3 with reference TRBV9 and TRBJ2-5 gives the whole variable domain DSGVTQTPKHLITATGQRVTLRCSPRSGDLSVYWYQQSLDQGLQFLIQYYNGEERAKGNILERFSAQQFPDLHSELNLSSLELGDSALYFCASSPRGSREETQYFGPGTRLLVL.

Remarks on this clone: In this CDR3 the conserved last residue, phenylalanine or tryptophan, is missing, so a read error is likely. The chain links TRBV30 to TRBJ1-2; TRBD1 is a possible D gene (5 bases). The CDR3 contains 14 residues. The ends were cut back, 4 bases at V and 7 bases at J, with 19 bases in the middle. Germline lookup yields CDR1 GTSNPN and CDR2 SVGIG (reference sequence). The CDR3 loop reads CAWIEGTGVGGYTL. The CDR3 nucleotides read TGTGCCTGGATTGAGGGGACGGGAGTGGGTGGCTACACCCTC.

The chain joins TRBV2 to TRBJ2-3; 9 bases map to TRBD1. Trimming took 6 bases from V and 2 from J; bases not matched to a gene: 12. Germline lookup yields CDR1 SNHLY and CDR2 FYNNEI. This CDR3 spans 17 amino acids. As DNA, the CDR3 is TGTGCCAGCAGAGAACTCCCGGGACAGGGATTCACAGATACGCAGTATTTT. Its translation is CASRELPGQGFTDTQYF.

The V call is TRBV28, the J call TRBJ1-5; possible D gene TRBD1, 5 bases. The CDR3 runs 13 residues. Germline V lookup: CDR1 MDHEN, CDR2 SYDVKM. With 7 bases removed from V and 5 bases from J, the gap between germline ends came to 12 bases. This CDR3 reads CASILSGDQPQHF. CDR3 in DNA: TGTGCCAGCATCCTCTCGGGGGATCAGCCCCAGCATTTT.

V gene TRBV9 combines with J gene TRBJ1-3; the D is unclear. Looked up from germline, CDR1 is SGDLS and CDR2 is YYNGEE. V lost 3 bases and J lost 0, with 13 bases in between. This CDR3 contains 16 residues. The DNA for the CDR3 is TGTGCCAGCAGCGCAACCCAGATGTCCTCTGGAAACACCATATATTTT. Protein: CASSATQMSSGNTIYF.

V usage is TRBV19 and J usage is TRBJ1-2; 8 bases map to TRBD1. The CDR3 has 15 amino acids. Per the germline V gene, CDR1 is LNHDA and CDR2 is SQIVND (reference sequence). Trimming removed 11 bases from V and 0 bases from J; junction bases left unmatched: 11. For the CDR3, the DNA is TGTGCCCGGCGCGGGAGGGACAGGCCTAACTATGGCTACACCTTC. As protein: CARRGRDRPNYGYTF.

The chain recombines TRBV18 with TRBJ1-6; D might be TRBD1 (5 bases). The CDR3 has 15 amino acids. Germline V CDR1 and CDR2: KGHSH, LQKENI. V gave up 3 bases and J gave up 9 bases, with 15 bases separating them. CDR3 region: CASSPKDGGTSPLHF. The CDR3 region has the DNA TGTGCCAGCTCACCCAAGGACGGGGGGACTTCACCCCTCCACTTT.

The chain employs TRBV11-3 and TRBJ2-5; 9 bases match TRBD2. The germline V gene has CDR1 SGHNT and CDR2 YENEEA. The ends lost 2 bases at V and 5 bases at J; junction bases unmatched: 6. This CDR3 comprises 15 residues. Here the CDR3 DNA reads TGTGCCAGCAGCTTAAGGAGTAGCGGGGGCGAGACCCAGTACTTC. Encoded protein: CASSLRSSGGETQYF.